These T cell receptor beta chains were read from a single sample in a study of blood T cells in healthy people across ages. Each CDR3 protein gets one entry after TCRdb re-called the 5' RACE reads with MiXCR. The profile shows 1.5 million to 2 million distinct CDR3 sequences, approximately 28% of them singletons. Input material: blood. The source of these receptors is a woman aged 25 to 39 in good health. Both conserved end residues are part of each CDR3. The D gene is left open where the match is weak.

CDR3: CASSLWTEKTQETQDF; length: 16; D: .; V: TRBV28; J: TRBJ2-4
CDR3: CASSLLGPDAFF; length: 12; D: .; V: TRBV5-1; J: TRBJ1-1
CDR3: CAISEVSTVGYTF; length: 13; D: .; V: TRBV10-3; J: TRBJ1-2
CDR3: CSASGADRMNYGYTF; length: 15; D: .; V: TRBV20-1; J: TRBJ1-2
CDR3: CASSPWGMVAYEQYF; length: 15; D: .; V: TRBV18; J: TRBJ2-7
CDR3: CASSRLPTTNTGELFF; length: 16; D: .; V: TRBV6-5; J: TRBJ2-2
CDR3: CSASSMSGTSYNEQFF; length: 16; D: .; V: TRBV20-1; J: TRBJ2-1
CDR3: CATGMGDPTDTQYF; length: 14; D: .; V: TRBV24-1; J: TRBJ2-3
CDR3: CASSFAGIQGDTEAFF; length: 16; D: TRBD1; V: TRBV27; J: TRBJ1-1
CDR3: CSVGSAATEAFF; length: 12; D: .; V: TRBV29-1; J: TRBJ1-1
CDR3: CASSVEGAPNIQYF; length: 14; D: TRBD1; V: TRBV9; J: TRBJ2-4
CDR3: CASSREDRGSETQYF; length: 15; D: TRBD1; V: TRBV5-1; J: TRBJ2-5
CDR3: CASRRGLAYNEQFF; length: 14; D: TRBD2; V: TRBV2; J: TRBJ2-1
CDR3: CASRQGQGAYYEQYF; length: 15; D: TRBD1; V: TRBV12-3/TRBV12-4; J: TRBJ2-7
CDR3: CASSLGPADEQYF; length: 13; D: .; V: TRBV7-2; J: .
CDR3: CASGPGPPFGTGELFF; length: 16; D: .; V: TRBV12-5; J: TRBJ2-2